This TCR beta chain was retrieved from a study of cytomegalovirus exposure and HLA in healthy donors. Trimming at V came to 9 bases and at J to 6 bases, leaving 11 bases not matched to a gene. The CDR3 has 13 residues. Germline V gene data show CDR1 as MNHNY and CDR2 as SVGAGI (reference sequence). The study ran its PCR with 60 Vbeta and 13 Jbeta primers. This table comes from immunoSEQ multiplex PCR, and its TCRdb copy is limited to in-frame clones, with some not included. The data hold around 100,000 clones, with around three quarters observed a single time. Sequencing was carried out using PBMCs. The V and J genes are TRBV6-6 and TRBJ2-7; 7 nucleotides agree with TRBD2. The sequence was collected from a man aged 45-65 years in good health and CMV-seropositive. CDR3 sequence: CASGAGISSEQYF. The CDR3 bases are TGTGCCAGTGGAGCGGGAATCTCTTCCGAGCAGTACTTC.